This T cell receptor beta chain was captured by sequencing in a study of T cells in Graves' hyperthyroidism and ophthalmopathy. Patients aged 18 to 65 had newly diagnosed hyperthyroidism that had lasted under 2 months. Germline V gives CDR1 LGHDT, CDR2 YNNKEL (reference sequence). Trimming removed 4 bases from V and 2 bases from J, with 10 bases in between. The CDR3 spans 14 residues. The investigators amplified TCR beta CDR3 regions from RNA transcripts. An initial round of RT-PCR targeting the TCR CDR3 relied on the HTBI primer set. TCRdb redid the calling of the multiplex PCR reads with MiXCR, one entry per CDR3 protein. In the table there are approximately 330,000 distinct CDR3 sequences, around 23% of which are singletons.

The chain employs TRBV3-1 and TRBJ2-3; D gene unclear. This clonotype was sampled from a woman aged 45-59 years with Graves' hyperthyroidism. Sequenced input: blood. CDR3 in amino acids: CASSPLRHTDTQYF. CDR3 coding DNA: TGTGCCAGCAGCCCCCTCAGGCACACAGATACGCAGTATTTT.